Following are 5 T cell receptor beta chains from one sample sequenced in a study of blood T cell repertoires in COVID-19. Generated by immunoSEQ multiplex PCR, the TCRdb table keeps only in-frame clones and is missing some. The data contain some 400,000 clones, more than 85% of them singletons. The sequenced sample consisted of PBMCs or T cells enriched from blood (not recorded which). The source of these receptors is a woman aged 40 to 50 who had been exposed to COVID-19.

The genes are TRBV12-3 or TRBV12-4 and TRBJ1-2; TRBD1 might be the D (6 bases). With 6 bases removed from V and 7 bases from J, the gap between germline ends came to 15 bases. CDR3 length: 13 amino acids. The CDR3 loop reads CASSPRGQSGYTF. The CDR3 DNA follows: TGTGCCAGCAGCCCCCGCGGACAGAGTGGCTACACCTTC.

The chain couples TRBV24-1 to TRBJ2-5; TRBD2 might be the D (6 bases). Germline V gene data show CDR1 as KGHDR and CDR2 as SFDVKD. The CDR3 runs 16 residues. V lost 3 bases, J lost 2 bases, and 15 bases lay in between. CDR3 loop: CATSDRSRDPQETQYF. The CDR3 coding sequence is TGTGCCACCAGTGATCGGTCGCGGGACCCTCAAGAGACCCAGTACTTC.

About this clone: One end of the junction varies from germline; a read error may be responsible. This chain uses TRBV6-1 with TRBJ1-5; D gene uncertain. Germline V gene data show CDR1 as MNHNS and CDR2 as SASEGT. The CDR3 has 13 amino acids. CDR3 nucleotide sequence: TGTGCCAGCAGGGAAGGGCCGAATCAGCCCCAGCATTTT. Protein: CASREGPNQPQHF.

The chain employs TRBV18 and TRBJ1-3, with D uncertain. Trimming took off 3 bases at V and 4 bases at J, with 19 bases between the two ends. CDR1 KGHSH and CDR2 LQKENI come from the germline V gene. The CDR3 loop spans 17 amino acids. CDR3: CASSPSSPGGGGNTIYF. CDR3 DNA: TGTGCCAGCTCACCCTCCTCCCCGGGTGGAGGAGGAAACACCATATATTTT.

This chain links TRBV2 with TRBJ1-4; the D is unclear. CDR3 length: 16 amino acids. V was shortened by 5 bases and J by 2 bases, with 15 bases between the two germline ends. Germline lookup yields CDR1 SNHLY and CDR2 FYNNEI. The CDR3 here is CASSPERVQTNEKLFF. The CDR3 nucleotides read TGTGCCAGCAGTCCCGAACGAGTACAGACTAATGAAAAACTGTTTTTT.